One sample yielded the 32 T cell receptor beta chains listed below, sequenced in a study of blood T cell repertoires in COVID-19 (dated by TCRdb to between 2020 and 2021). To prepare the library, the immunoSEQ multiplex PCR assay was applied. The table comes from immuneACCESS by way of TCRdb, which keeps in-frame sequences with V and J called. Part of the clones is missing from these tables; in studies checked, under half for an unresolved V gene and the rest for unknown reasons. Here the sample has about 200,000 clones; around 80% occur a single time. The biggest ten clones account for approximately 10% of the sample. The sequencing input was peripheral blood. The receptors come from a middle-aged man with active or convalescent COVID-19.

The chain employs TRBV6-5 and TRBJ1-1; D gene uncertain. This CDR3 is built from 14 residues. Germline-derived CDR1 and CDR2 are MNHEY and SVGAGI. V shed 6 bases and J shed 3 bases, with 14 bases lying between them. The CDR3 here is CASSPARMDTEAFF. The CDR3 DNA sequence: TGTGCCAGCAGCCCCGCTAGAATGGACACTGAAGCTTTCTTT.

The genes are TRBV6-2 or TRBV6-3 and TRBJ1-1; 7 positions agree with TRBD1. The CDR3 spans 15 residues. V shed 1 base and J 4 bases; nucleotides not matched to a gene: 6. Per the germline V gene, CDR1 is MNHEY and CDR2 is SVGEGT. CDR3 amino acids: CASSYWRGPATEAFF. CDR3 DNA sequence: TGTGCCAGCAGTTACTGGAGGGGGCCGGCCACTGAAGCTTTCTTT.

The V gene is TRBV4-3, the J gene TRBJ2-2; TRBD1 matches 7 bases. The J segment lost 10 bases and the V segment lost 4 bases, leaving 18 bases of the junction unmatched. The CDR3 contains 17 residues. Germline CDR1 is LGHNA and CDR2 is YSLEER. CDR3 in amino acids: CASSPAGGRPTGVELFF. CDR3 in DNA: TGCGCCAGCAGCCCCGCAGGGGGTCGCCCCACAGGAGTGGAGCTGTTTTTT.

The chain links TRBV7-8 to TRBJ2-7; the match to TRBD2 covers 7 bases. This CDR3 is built from 12 residues. The trim removed 3 bases at V and 6 bases at J, leaving 2 bases unmatched. The germline V gene encodes CDR1 SGHVS and CDR2 FQNEAQ. Here the CDR3 DNA reads TGTGCCAGCAGCTTTCCGGGAGGCGAGCAGTACTTC. Translating gives CASSFPGGEQYF.

The chain recombines TRBV7-3 with TRBJ1-5; the D gene is possibly TRBD1 (5 bases). There are 22 residues in the CDR3. Trimming pared 4 bases from V and 4 bases from J, leaving 35 bases between. Germline lookup yields CDR1 SGHTA and CDR2 FQGTGA. CDR3 sequence reads: CASSSRRQRPLRDSITNQPQHF. DNA of the CDR3: TGTGCCAGCAGCTCCCGTAGACAGCGACCTTTGCGAGATTCCATAACAAATCAGCCCCAGCATTTT.

This rearrangement joins TRBV7-2 to TRBJ2-1; 12 positions agree with TRBD2. The CDR3 has 16 residues. Germline CDR1 is SGHTA and CDR2 is FQGNSA. J gave up 2 bases and V 6 bases, and 5 bases lay outside the gene matches. CDR3 nucleotide sequence: TGTGCCAGCAGTTACCGACTAGCGGGGGCCTACAATGAGCAGTTCTTC. Amino acid sequence: CASSYRLAGAYNEQFF.

The V gene is TRBV4-3, the J gene TRBJ2-3; 7 positions match TRBD2. Germline values: CDR1 LGHNA, CDR2 YSLEER. With V trimmed by 1 base and J by 1 base, 2 bases remained unmatched. This CDR3 has 15 amino acids. CDR3 sequence (DNA): TGCGCCAGCAGCCAAGCGGGAGGAGGCACAGATACGCAGTATTTT. As protein: CASSQAGGGTDTQYF.

This chain uses TRBV2 with TRBJ1-2; TRBD1 aligns across 7 bases. The germline V gene has CDR1 SNHLY and CDR2 FYNNEI. The CDR3 runs to 15 residues. The V segment lost 4 bases and the J segment 0 bases; nucleotides outside the gene matches: 5. The CDR3 is CASSGTGATNYGYTF. In DNA form, the CDR3 reads TGTGCCAGCAGTGGGACAGGAGCGACTAACTATGGCTACACCTTC.

About this clone: The junction differs from germline at one of its ends, possibly a read error. Other DNA sequences in this specimen translate into the identical CDR3. V gene TRBV4-3 combines with J gene TRBJ2-7, with TRBD1 as a possible D gene (8 bases). Germline V lookup: CDR1 LGHNA, CDR2 YSLEER. The CDR3 is 15 residues long. This CDR3 is CASSQGASGLYEQYF. The CDR3, as DNA: TGCGCTAGCAGCCAGGGGGCTAGCGGCCTCTACGAGCAGTACTTC.

This sequence joins TRBV2 and TRBJ2-2; TRBD1 aligns across 7 bases. After removal of 5 bases from V and 5 bases from J, the junction contained 14 bases not matched to a gene. The CDR3 covers 17 residues. Germline CDR1 SNHLY, CDR2 FYNNEI. This CDR3 reads CASSLPRTGLATGELFF. The CDR3 region has the DNA TGTGCCAGCAGTCTTCCTCGGACAGGACTGGCGACCGGGGAGCTGTTTTTT.

The chain joins TRBV27 to TRBJ2-7, with D possibly being TRBD2 (7 bases). Trimming shortened V by 6 bases and J by 3 bases, and 18 bases separated the two germline ends. This CDR3 is 15 amino acids long. CDR1 and CDR2 from the germline V gene are MNHEY and SMNVEV (reference sequence). For the CDR3, the DNA is TGTGCCAGCAGCCTGACAGGAGGGGAGGGCTACGAGCAGTACTTC. Protein sequence: CASSLTGGEGYEQYF.

J is TRBJ2-3 and V is TRBV5-1, with 10 bases that match TRBD2. Germline values: CDR1 SGHRS, CDR2 YFSETQ. Trimming took 2 bases from V and 0 from J; bases not matched to a gene: 3. The CDR3 has 16 residues. CDR3 sequence: CASSFDSGGSTDTQYF. The CDR3 DNA follows: TGCGCCAGCAGCTTTGATAGCGGGGGGAGCACAGATACGCAGTATTTT.

This clone was counted between two and nine times. The rearrangement joins TRBV2 to TRBJ1-5; possible D gene TRBD1, 5 bases. V lost 2 bases, J lost 3 bases, and 11 bases lay in between. This CDR3 region has 15 residues. Germline CDR1 and CDR2: SNHLY and FYNNEI. The CDR3 loop reads CASSEWVGDNQPQHF. The CDR3 DNA reads as TGTGCCAGCAGTGAATGGGTAGGGGACAATCAGCCCCAGCATTTT.

A word on this clone: The junction shows a germline mismatch at one end, possibly a read error. The gene calls are TRBV2 and TRBJ1-5; weak D call: TRBD1 (5 bases). The CDR3 totals 14 residues. Germline CDR1 is SNHLY and CDR2 is FYNNEI. In DNA form, the CDR3 reads TGTGCCAGCACAGGGCCTACCCGCAACCAGCCCCAGCATTTT. Translating gives CASTGPTRNQPQHF. The full variable domain, in which reference TRBV2 and TRBJ1-5 provide the parts outside the CDR3, is EPEVTQTPSHQVTQMGQEVILRCVPISNHLYFYWYRQILGQKVEFLVSFYNNEISEKSEIFDDQFSVERPDGSNFTLKIRSTKLEDSAMYFCASTGPTRNQPQHFGDGTRLSIL.

The CDR3 reads CATASGRGTGELFF. The CDR3 DNA sequence: TGTGCCACAGCTAGCGGGAGAGGCACCGGGGAGCTGTTTTTT. V is TRBV19 and J is TRBJ2-2; 10 nucleotides line up with TRBD2. Germline CDR1 is LNHDA and CDR2 is SQIVND (reference sequence). The V segment lost 10 bases and the J segment 4 bases; nucleotides outside the gene matches: 6. The CDR3 has 14 residues.

This chain's CDR3 is CASSVGPSGRGTQYF. The DNA for the CDR3 is TGTGCCAGCAGCGTAGGTCCTAGCGGGAGGGGTACGCAGTATTTT. The chain joins TRBV9 to TRBJ2-3, with TRBD2 matching over 12 bases. Trimming removed 0 bases from V and 8 bases from J; junction bases left unmatched: 4. The CDR3 has 15 amino acids. The germline gives CDR1 SGDLS, CDR2 YYNGEE.

The CDR3 nucleotides are TGTGCCAGCAGCGTAGCTACCAGGGAGACCCAGTACTTC. Translated, it gives CASSVATRETQYF. V and J are TRBV9 and TRBJ2-5; D remains ambiguous. Trimming took 0 bases from V and 5 from J, leaving 8 bases between them. From germline, CDR1 is SGDLS and CDR2 YYNGEE. This CDR3 is built from 13 residues.

In this sample, this clone turned up a few times. The chain employs TRBV3-1 (or the pseudogene TRBV3-2) and TRBJ1-5, with 8 bases that match TRBD1. Germline-derived CDR1 and CDR2 are LGHDT and YNNKEL (reference sequence). V was pared by 0 bases and J by 7 bases, with 5 bases of the junction left unmatched. CDR3 length: 15 residues. CDR3 nucleotides: TGTGCCAGCAGCCAAGACGCAGGGGGCCGGCAGCCCCAGCATTTT. Its protein product is CASSQDAGGRQPQHF.

The J gene is TRBJ2-1, the V gene TRBV7-2; D is possibly TRBD2 (6 bases). CDR1 is SGHTA and CDR2 is FQGNSA in the germline V gene. Trimming cost V 5 bases and J 0 bases, with 11 bases left between them. The CDR3 loop spans 15 amino acids. The CDR3 sequence: CASSPRTTSYNEQFF. The CDR3 DNA sequence: TGTGCCAGCAGCCCAAGGACTACCTCCTACAATGAGCAGTTCTTC.

J is TRBJ2-7 and V is TRBV5-1, with 9 bases identical to TRBD1. Germline CDR1 SGHRS, CDR2 YFSETQ. V was clipped by 9 bases and J by 3 bases; unmatched bases: 4. This CDR3 region has 12 residues. The CDR3: CATRGQGYEQYF. DNA for the CDR3: TGCGCCACCAGGGGACAGGGCTACGAGCAGTACTTC.

The rearrangement joins TRBV20-1 to TRBJ1-1; D is ambiguous. This CDR3 region has 10 residues. Germline V gene sequence: CDR1 DFQATT, CDR2 SNEGSKA (reference sequence). V was trimmed by 3 bases and J by 12 bases, leaving 11 bases between them. In nucleotides, the CDR3 is TGCAGTGCTAGTGCTGAGGCTCCTTTCTTT. This gives the protein CSASAEAPFF.

The chain's CDR3 is CASSSSGGALDTQYF. CDR3 bases: TGTGCCAGCAGCTCTAGCGGGGGGGCGTTAGATACGCAGTATTTT. This rearrangement joins TRBV7-3 to TRBJ2-3; 12 bases are a match to TRBD2. The length of the CDR3 is 15 residues. V lost 4 bases to trimming and J lost 5 bases; unmatched junction nucleotides: 4. Germline V gives CDR1 SGHTA, CDR2 FQGTGA.

V is TRBV4-3 and J is TRBJ1-2, with no clear D. CDR1 LGHNA and CDR2 YSLEER come from the germline V gene. The germline V and J ends were trimmed by 0 bases and 8 bases, with 16 bases remaining between them. The CDR3 length is 15 residues. As DNA, the CDR3 is TGCGCCAGCAGCCAAGACCTGAACGCGTTTTGGGGCTACACCTTC. Protein product: CASSQDLNAFWGYTF.

This clone appeared once. The chain links TRBV19 to TRBJ2-1; 9 bases are a match to TRBD1. This CDR3 region has 15 residues. Trimming removed 3 bases from V and 6 bases from J; junction bases left unmatched: 6. Germline values: CDR1 LNHDA, CDR2 SQIVND (reference sequence). The CDR3 sequence is CASSMGTGLVNEQFF. The CDR3 coding sequence is TGTGCCAGTAGTATGGGGACAGGGTTAGTCAATGAGCAGTTCTTC.

The V gene is TRBV4-3, the J gene TRBJ2-1; 14 nucleotides match TRBD2. The germline gives CDR1 LGHNA, CDR2 YSLEER. V shed 5 bases, J shed 0 bases, and the junction held 6 bases outside the gene matches. The CDR3 is 18 residues long. CDR3 protein: CASSLGLAGARSYNEQFF. The CDR3 nucleotides read TGCGCCAGCAGCTTGGGACTAGCGGGGGCACGCTCCTACAATGAGCAGTTCTTC.

This clone was picked up many times. J is TRBJ2-5 and V is TRBV3-1 (or the pseudogene TRBV3-2); 11 nucleotides agree with TRBD2. J was trimmed by 5 bases and V by 4 bases; bases with no gene match: 6. Germline V CDR1 and CDR2: LGHDT, YNNKEL (reference sequence). The CDR3 has 15 residues. For the CDR3, the DNA is TGTGCCAGCAGCCGGTCTAGCGGGGGGTGGGAGACCCAGTACTTC. It codes for CASSRSSGGWETQYF.

This chain connects TRBV5-4 to TRBJ2-1, with D perhaps matching TRBD2 (6 bases). V lost 1 base and J lost 5, with 10 bases in between. The CDR3 has 14 amino acids. From germline, CDR1 is SGHNT and CDR2 YYREEE (reference sequence). The CDR3 bases are TGTGCCAGCAGCTTGACTAGCTTCCACAATGAGCAGTTCTTC. The encoded protein is CASSLTSFHNEQFF.

V is TRBV4-2 and J is TRBJ2-1; D gene ambiguous. CDR3 length: 16 residues. CDR1 is LGHNA, CDR2 YNFKEQ, per germline. V was trimmed by 5 bases and J by 0 bases, leaving 14 bases between them. The chain's CDR3 is CASSILTPSSYNEQFF. In DNA form, the CDR3 reads TGTGCCAGCAGCATCCTGACACCGAGCTCCTACAATGAGCAGTTCTTC.

The J gene is TRBJ2-2, the V gene TRBV2, with 8 positions matching TRBD1. There are 15 residues in the CDR3. Germline CDR1 is SNHLY and CDR2 is FYNNEI. V lost 6 bases to trimming and J lost 4 bases; unmatched junction nucleotides: 7. Here the CDR3 reads CASRGQGAITGELFF. The CDR3, as DNA: TGTGCCAGCAGGGGGCAGGGGGCTATCACCGGGGAGCTGTTTTTT.

The rearrangement links TRBV7-2 to TRBJ1-2; TRBD1 aligns across 9 bases. This CDR3 is 14 amino acids long. Germline assignment: CDR1 SGHTA and CDR2 FQGNSA. V shed 5 bases and J 5 bases; nucleotides not matched to a gene: 6. The CDR3, as DNA: TGTGCCAGCAGCCTGGGACAGGGTGATTATGGCTACACCTTC. Translated: CASSLGQGDYGYTF.

The V gene is TRBV19, the J gene TRBJ1-2; 7 bases are shared with TRBD1. This CDR3 comprises 13 residues. V dropped 2 bases and J dropped 6; count of bases not matched to a gene: 3. Looked up from germline, CDR1 is LNHDA and CDR2 is SQIVND (reference sequence). The DNA of the CDR3 is TGTGCCAGTAGTATACCTGACAGGGATGGCTACACCTTC. Translated: CASSIPDRDGYTF.

This clone has just a few counts. This chain connects TRBV5-1 to TRBJ1-2, with 10 positions matching TRBD1. V dropped 5 bases and J dropped 4; count of bases not matched to a gene: 17. Germline V gene sequence: CDR1 SGHRS, CDR2 YFSETQ. The CDR3 is made up of 18 amino acids. The CDR3 loop is CASSFGAPGQGIGYGYTF. CDR3 in DNA: TGCGCCAGCAGTTTTGGGGCACCGGGACAGGGGATTGGCTATGGCTACACCTTC. Combining the CDR3 with reference TRBV5-1 and TRBJ1-2 gives the whole variable domain KAGVTQTPRYLIKTRGQQVTLSCSPISGHRSVSWYQQTPGQGLQFLFEYFSETQRNKGNFPGRFSGRQFSNSRSEMNVSTLELGDSALYLCASSFGAPGQGIGYGYTFGSGTRLTVV.